This T cell receptor (beta chain) was identified in a study of blood T cell repertoires in COVID-19. Looking at the study overall: Material from acute and convalescent COVID-19 was sourced from the United States, Italy and Spain.

The protocol was immunoSEQ multiplex PCR, while the TCRdb copy is restricted to in-frame clones and leaves out a portion. In the table there are under 150,000 clones, roughly 90% of which are singletons. The CDR3 totals 16 residues. Germline CDR1 reads SQVTM; CDR2 reads ANQGSEA. Germline trimming cut 8 bases from V and 1 base from J; bases unmatched to any gene: 17. What was sequenced was peripheral blood. The chain joins TRBV29-1 to TRBJ2-7; 7 bases are shared with TRBD2. The clonotype comes from a man aged 45-65 years with acute or convalescent COVID-19. The CDR3 region has the DNA TGCAGCCCCCGGGCGGGGGAAAACTTATGGTCCTACGAGCAGTACTTC. Translated: CSPRAGENLWSYEQYF.